The sample holds many counts of the clone carrying this TCR beta chain. Its target is not known. One junction end does not reproduce the germline sequence, and a read error may be involved. Amplification from RNA transcripts yielded the TCR beta CDR3 regions. RT-PCR in the first round used HTBI primers; a second-round multiplex PCR followed. One entry per CDR3 protein, called by TCRdb with MiXCR from the multiplex PCR reads. Among around 400,000 distinct CDR3 sequences listed, about 18% were seen once. The record originates from a study of Graves' ophthalmopathy and Graves' hyperthyroidism. Overall study: Peripheral blood (taken before any treatment) was collected at initial diagnosis. General study results and limits: The model's prediction of ophthalmopathy progression had 70.59% sensitivity and 72% to 85% specificity. In separating ophthalmopathy from stable hyperthyroidism, a 13-signature model achieved approximately 91% sensitivity and approximately 80% specificity.

This CDR3 is built from 12 residues. Looked up from germline, CDR1 is SGHTA and CDR2 is FQGNSA. Source material: peripheral blood. This chain links TRBV7-2 with TRBJ2-5; a possible D gene is TRBD1 (6 bases). The sequence derives from a woman aged 18-29 years with Graves' ophthalmopathy. CDR3 DNA sequence: TGTGCCAGCAGCTTAGGCAGGGGTGTCGGCGCATTC. Translated, it gives CASSLGRGVGAF.